This T cell receptor (beta chain) appears in the sequencing data of a study of blood T cell repertoires in COVID-19. Study as a whole: PBMCs, B-cell-depleted T cells, or T cells provided the cDNA or gDNA that made up the material.

This table comes from immunoSEQ multiplex PCR, and its TCRdb copy is limited to in-frame clones, with some not included. Among around 170,000 clones listed, approximately 84% were seen once. This CDR3 spans 13 amino acids. Germline values: CDR1 SEHNR, CDR2 FQNEAQ (reference sequence). Trimming removed 5 bases at V and 7 bases at J, with 15 bases between. Sample: PBMCs or T cells enriched from blood (not recorded which). This sequence joins TRBV7-9 and TRBJ2-7; D is possibly TRBD2 (5 bases). The sequence came from a woman between 50 and 59 years old who had recovered from COVID-19. The CDR3 coding sequence is TGTGCCAGCAGCACGACCGGCCCGGGAGAGCAGTACTTC. Translating it yields CASSTTGPGEQYF.